This T cell receptor beta chain was captured in a study of T cells in Graves' hyperthyroidism and ophthalmopathy. Trimming took off 1 base at V and 2 bases at J, with 15 bases between the two ends. The CDR3 covers 16 residues. The germline gives CDR1 SGHTA, CDR2 FQGNSA. It was RNA transcripts that yielded the amplified TCR beta CDR3 regions. Researchers ran a first-round RT-PCR on the TCR CDR3 using the HTBI primer set. MiXCR was run by TCRdb on the multiplex PCR reads, yielding one entry per CDR3 protein. The profile shows over 300,000 distinct CDR3 sequences, roughly an eighth of them singletons. Ophthalmopathy in the patients scored at least 3 on Clinical Activity Score and at least 4 on NOSPECS grade, lasting under 3 months. Thyroid ultrasound and orbital computed tomography, with clinical symptoms and serum thyroxine and TRAb, informed diagnoses.

The receptor was derived from a woman in her 40s with Graves' ophthalmopathy. The chain employs TRBV7-2 and TRBJ2-7, with D perhaps matching TRBD2 (5 bases). Sequencing was performed on blood. CDR3 sequence: CASSLVAGSAPYEQYF. CDR3 in DNA: TGTGCCAGCAGCTTAGTCGCTGGGAGCGCGCCCTACGAGCAGTACTTC.